This T cell receptor (beta chain) was sequenced in a study of T cell responses to AZD1222 COVID-19 vaccine. Sequenced by immunoSEQ multiplex PCR; TCRdb stores in-frame clones only, minus some. The data hold 150,000 to 200,000 clones, with about 90% observed a single time. The input for sequencing was peripheral blood, taken 28 days after the second AZD1222 dose. The receptor's source is an adult who received the AZD1222 COVID-19 vaccine.

As DNA, the CDR3 is TGTGCCAGCAGCACTCAGGGAGCGGGAAACACCATATATTTT. Residues: CASSTQGAGNTIYF. The V call is TRBV5-4, the J call TRBJ1-3; D might be TRBD1 (5 bases). Trimming left V 4 bases short and J 4 bases short, with 12 bases between. The CDR3 is made up of 14 amino acids. CDR1 and CDR2 (germline): SGHNT, YYREEE (reference sequence).